A selection of T cell receptor beta chains follows, all from one sample in a study of shared clonotypes between healthy human individuals. The protocol was immunoSEQ multiplex PCR, while the TCRdb copy is restricted to in-frame clones and leaves out a portion. The profile shows around 550,000 clones, 96% of them singletons. The specimen sequenced was naive CD4+ T cells sorted from blood. These receptors all stem from a woman in her twenties or thirties in good health. Each CDR3 is given with its conserved first and last residue.

j_gene: TRBJ2-7; v_gene: TRBV28; CDR3aa: CASSLLATSSYEQYF
j_gene: TRBJ2-7; v_gene: TRBV28; CDR3aa: CASSFVGALGRESSYEQYF
j_gene: TRBJ2-1; v_gene: TRBV19; CDR3aa: CASSSGGSYYNEQFF
j_gene: TRBJ1-1; v_gene: TRBV5-1; CDR3aa: CASRSGYVNTEAFF
j_gene: TRBJ2-5; v_gene: TRBV5-4; CDR3aa: CASSLARGSDQETQYF
j_gene: TRBJ1-1; v_gene: TRBV7-6; CDR3aa: CASSLVTGANTEAFF
j_gene: TRBJ2-2; v_gene: TRBV5-4; CDR3aa: CASSFGTTNTGELFF
j_gene: TRBJ2-1; v_gene: TRBV28; CDR3aa: CASSFPEFYNEQFF
j_gene: TRBJ2-5; v_gene: TRBV27; CDR3aa: CASSYLAGGQETQYF
j_gene: TRBJ2-3; v_gene: TRBV7-2; CDR3aa: CASTTGLAGVDTQYF
j_gene: TRBJ2-1; v_gene: TRBV2; CDR3aa: CASSVPSGQVIDEQFF
j_gene: TRBJ2-5; v_gene: TRBV28; CDR3aa: CASSYGEETQYF
j_gene: TRBJ2-2; v_gene: TRBV7-9; CDR3aa: CASSMDLSTGELFF
j_gene: TRBJ1-1; v_gene: TRBV19; CDR3aa: CASSPGEGANMNTEAFF
j_gene: TRBJ2-1; v_gene: TRBV19; CDR3aa: CASSSGTSGSGTYNEQFF
j_gene: TRBJ2-2; v_gene: TRBV18; CDR3aa: CASSRDRGSNTGELFF
j_gene: TRBJ2-1; v_gene: TRBV11-2; CDR3aa: CASTEVTPAGTWMANEQFF
j_gene: TRBJ2-1; v_gene: TRBV2; CDR3aa: CASMAVAYNEQFF
j_gene: TRBJ2-7; v_gene: TRBV9; CDR3aa: CASSVEVGTQQYF
j_gene: TRBJ2-7; v_gene: TRBV14; CDR3aa: CASSQVLTSEQYF
j_gene: TRBJ2-5; v_gene: TRBV18; CDR3aa: CASSLRGKETQYF
j_gene: TRBJ2-1; v_gene: TRBV7-9; CDR3aa: CASSQTGSSYNEQFF
j_gene: TRBJ1-2; v_gene: TRBV5-5; CDR3aa: CASTPRGSNYGYTF
j_gene: .; v_gene: TRBV10-3; CDR3aa: CAIGRTSGDYEQYF
j_gene: TRBJ2-1; v_gene: TRBV10-3; CDR3aa: CAISVGGRVDEQFF
j_gene: TRBJ1-2; v_gene: TRBV9; CDR3aa: CASSPRTGPNYGYTF
j_gene: TRBJ2-3; v_gene: TRBV27; CDR3aa: CASSLGGMPSGTDTQYF
j_gene: TRBJ2-6; v_gene: TRBV9; CDR3aa: CASSGEWGALSGANVLTF
j_gene: TRBJ2-1; v_gene: TRBV27; CDR3aa: CASSLAGRPNEQFF
j_gene: TRBJ1-2; v_gene: TRBV9; CDR3aa: CASSVDSGGQRDGYTF
j_gene: TRBJ2-7; v_gene: TRBV19; CDR3aa: CASSKNGGTYEQYF
j_gene: TRBJ2-2; v_gene: TRBV5-1; CDR3aa: CASSLATSGRATGELFF
j_gene: TRBJ2-3; v_gene: TRBV7-2; CDR3aa: CASSRTSGRAWDTQYF
j_gene: TRBJ2-1; v_gene: TRBV15; CDR3aa: CATSTDHNEQFF
j_gene: TRBJ1-1; v_gene: TRBV19; CDR3aa: CASSLRQGNTEAFF
j_gene: TRBJ2-7; v_gene: TRBV28; CDR3aa: CASSFPSGRTYEQYF
j_gene: TRBJ2-3; v_gene: TRBV5-1; CDR3aa: CASSAGGGVSTDTQYF
j_gene: TRBJ2-7; v_gene: TRBV7-9; CDR3aa: CASSLGTGGDYEQYF
j_gene: TRBJ2-2; v_gene: TRBV5-1; CDR3aa: CASSLTSDRDTGELFF
j_gene: TRBJ1-5; v_gene: TRBV5-1; CDR3aa: CASSLGGSNQPQHF
j_gene: TRBJ2-1; v_gene: TRBV18; CDR3aa: CASSPPSYNEQFF